This TCR beta chain emerged from a study of T cell changes during pregnancy in multiple sclerosis. The data were produced by immunoSEQ multiplex PCR, yet TCRdb's version contains in-frame clones alone and is incomplete. The sample has 69,000 or so clones; about 92% are singletons. Sequencing was performed on peripheral blood, taken before pregnancy. The TCR comes from a female donor with multiple sclerosis, enrolled in a pregnancy study.

The CDR3 region is CASSPGQGSWNYEQYF. DNA of the CDR3: TGTGCCAGCAGCCCGGGACAGGGCTCGTGGAACTACGAGCAGTACTTC. The chain recombines TRBV7-2 with TRBJ2-7; TRBD1 matches at 9 bases. The V segment lost 5 bases and the J segment 3 bases; nucleotides outside the gene matches: 11. The CDR3 spans 16 residues. Per germline, CDR1 SGHTA and CDR2 FQGNSA. The full variable domain, rest sourced from reference TRBV7-2 and TRBJ2-7, is GAGVSQSPSNKVTEKGKDVELRCDPISGHTALYWYRQSLGQGLEFLIYFQGNSAPDKSGLPSDRFSAERTGGSVSTLTIQRTQQEDSAVYLCASSPGQGSWNYEQYFGPGTRLTVT.